A selection of T cell receptor beta chains follows, all from one sample in a study of regulatory T cells in long-lasting Graves disease. MiXCR, run by TCRdb on the multiplex PCR reads, gives a single entry per CDR3 protein. The repertoire includes about 400,000 distinct CDR3 sequences, approximately 15% of them detected once, and approximately 8% sits in the top ten. These data are also associated with another study on T cells in Graves' hyperthyroidism and ophthalmopathy.

This material consisted of peripheral blood mononuclear cells (PBMCs), taken at new diagnosis, from a patient treated with antithyroid drugs. All receptors derive from a woman aged 40-49 years with Graves disease. The CDR3 runs from the conserved cysteine through the conserved F or W. Fields, in order: V gene, D gene, clone size, J gene, CDR3 DNA, CDR3 protein. The D gene is left open where the match is weak. Size is stated for part of the rows, as once, few or many counts, or as a class when the clone is expanded.

TRBV12-3/TRBV12-4	-	many	TRBJ1-5	TGTGCCACCAAGCGAGGGAGGGGGAATCAGCCCCAGCATTTT	CATKRGRGNQPQHF
TRBV11-3	TRBD2	many	TRBJ2-5	TGTGCCAGCAGCCCGCCGGGACTAGCGGGAGGAGAGACCCAGTACTTC	CASSPPGLAGGETQYF
TRBV5-1	TRBD1	-	TRBJ2-1	TGCGCCAGCAGCATACTGTCGGGACAGGGGAATGAGCAGTTCTTC	CASSILSGQGNEQFF
TRBV11-3	TRBD1	many	TRBJ1-5	TGTGCCAGCAGCTCAGGGGGCAAGGTCAATCAGCCCCAGCATTTT	CASSSGGKVNQPQHF
TRBV28	-	many	TRBJ2-7	TGTGCCAGCAGCTTAACACAGAAAACCTACGAGCAGTACTTC	CASSLTQKTYEQYF
TRBV19	TRBD1	-	TRBJ2-1	TGTGCCAGTAGTCCCTACAGGGGATCCTACAATGAGCAGTTCTTC	CASSPYRGSYNEQFF
TRBV20-1	-	few	TRBJ1-1	TGCAGTGCTCTCACAGGAGAAGCTTTCTTT	CSALTGEAFF
TRBV11-2	-	many	TRBJ2-7	TGTGCCAGCAGCCTAGCGAGAGCAGGGTACGAGCAGTACTTC	CASSLARAGYEQYF
TRBV11-3	-	many	TRBJ1-3	TGTGCCAGCAGCCGACGAGGGATGGGGAACTCTGGAAACACCATATATTTT	CASSRRGMGNSGNTIYF
TRBV28	TRBD1	many	TRBJ2-4	TGTGCCAGCAATTCAATTACGGGACAGAGAAACATTCAGTACTTC	CASNSITGQRNIQYF
TRBV11-2	-	many	TRBJ2-5	TGTGCCAGCAGCTCCTACCAAGGCAGGGGAGAGACCCAGTACTTC	CASSSYQGRGETQYF
TRBV27	-	many	TRBJ1-3	TGTGCCAGCAGCTGGAGTGGGTCTGGAAACACCATATATTTT	CASSWSGSGNTIYF
TRBV12-3/TRBV12-4	-	many	TRBJ2-6	TGTGCCAGCCTCCCGGCCCTGTCGGGGGCCAACGTCCTGACTTTC	CASLPALSGANVLTF
TRBV12-3/TRBV12-4	-	many	TRBJ2-3	TGTGCCAGCAGCCGGTTCGAGGAGGGCCTTGATACGCAGTATTTT	CASSRFEEGLDTQYF
TRBV28	TRBD1	many	TRBJ1-1	TGTGCCAGCAGTTTCCTTCCGGGACAGGGGGATTCAAACACTGAAGCTTTCTTT	CASSFLPGQGDSNTEAFF
TRBV11-2	TRBD1	-	TRBJ1-1	TGTGCCAGCAGCCCTTGGCAGGGGGAGAACACTGAAGCTTTCTTT	CASSPWQGENTEAFF
TRBV3-1	TRBD2	many	TRBJ2-7	TGTGCCAGCAGCCAAGCACTAGCGGGAGGCTACGAGCAGTACTTC	CASSQALAGGYEQYF
TRBV12-3/TRBV12-4	TRBD2	many	TRBJ2-3	TGTGCCAGCAGCCCTGGCGGGAGGGGCACAGATACGCAGTATTTT	CASSPGGRGTDTQYF
TRBV19	-	few	TRBJ2-6	TGTGCCAGTGGCCCCCCCGGGGACTCTGGGGCCAACGTCCTGACTTTC	CASGPPGDSGANVLTF
TRBV7-9	-	many	TRBJ2-7	TGTGCCAGCAGCTTAGGAGACAGCCTATCCTACGAGCAGTACTTC	CASSLGDSLSYEQYF
TRBV20-1	-	-	TRBJ1-2	TGCAGTGCTCGAGACGGACTATATGGCTACACCTTC	CSARDGLYGYTF
TRBV5-4	-	-	TRBJ1-1	TGTGCCAGCAGCCCGACAGCTATGAACACTGAAGCTCTCTTT	CASSPTAMNTEALF
TRBV19	-	-	TRBJ1-4	TGTGCCAGTAGTATAACAGGATCTCTATCAACTAATGAAAAACTGTTTTTT	CASSITGSLSTNEKLFF
TRBV20-1	-	many	TRBJ2-7	TGCAGTGTCCCGGCCCCGAGCTCCTACGAGCAGTACTTC	CSVPAPSSYEQYF
TRBV6-2/TRBV6-3	-	many	TRBJ2-1	TGTGCCAGCAGTTACTCGATCGATGAGCAGTTCTTC	CASSYSIDEQFF
TRBV7-9	-	many	TRBJ2-7	TGTGCCAGCAGTAGCCGAGGCCCCTACGAGCAGTACTTC	CASSSRGPYEQYF
TRBV2	-	many	TRBJ2-6	TGTGCCAGCAGTGAACTTGGGGCAGGGACAGGGGCCAACGTCCTGACTTTC	CASSELGAGTGANVLTF
TRBV9	TRBD2	many	TRBJ2-5	TGTGCCAGCACCCCGGGACTAGGAAAAGAGACCCAGTACTTC	CASTPGLGKETQYF
TRBV7-9	-	many	TRBJ1-1	TGTGCCAGCAGCCCCAAATTCCGGTGGGGCACTGAAGCTTTCTTT	CASSPKFRWGTEAFF
TRBV9	-	-	TRBJ2-7	TGTGCCAGCAGCGTCCGAGACAGCCCTTACGAGCAGTACTTC	CASSVRDSPYEQYF
TRBV10-3	-	many	TRBJ1-2	TGTGCCATCAGTGAGTCGTCTAACTATGGCTACACCTTC	CAISESSNYGYTF
TRBV9	-	many	TRBJ1-2	TGTGCCAGCAGCGCCCTAAACAGGGTAATGGATGGCTACACCTTC	CASSALNRVMDGYTF
TRBV7-2	-	-	TRBJ1-5	TGTGCCAGCAGCCTCGAGTCTCTACTCGGCAATCAGCCCCAGCATTTT	CASSLESLLGNQPQHF
TRBV11-1	TRBD2	many	TRBJ2-1	TGTGCCAGCAGGTGGCGGGAGAGAGGTGAGCAGTTCTTC	CASRWRERGEQFF
TRBV7-9	-	-	TRBJ2-5	TGTGCCGGAGGGGTTAGAGAGACCCAGCACTTC	CAGGVRETQHF
TRBV10-3	TRBD2	many	TRBJ2-2	TGTGCCATCTCCGGGACTAGCGGGACCCCTTATACCGGGGAGCTGTTTTTT	CAISGTSGTPYTGELFF
TRBV20-1	TRBD2	many	TRBJ2-3	TGCAGTGCTAGGTCTAGCGGGGTCAGCACAGATACGCAGTATTTT	CSARSSGVSTDTQYF
TRBV7-8	-	many	TRBJ2-1	TGTGCCAGCAGCGCCGGGACTCTTCTCTACAATGAGCAGTTCTTC	CASSAGTLLYNEQFF
TRBV20-1	-	few	TRBJ2-3	TGCAGTGCTACCGGGGGCGCAGATACGCAGTATTTT	CSATGGADTQYF
TRBV2	-	many	TRBJ1-4	TGTGCCAGCAGTTCCGGGACAAGCAATGAAAAACTGTTTTTT	CASSSGTSNEKLFF
TRBV27	TRBD2	few	TRBJ2-7	TGTGCCAGCAGGATACCTAGCGGGCCCTCCTACGAGCAGTACTTC	CASRIPSGPSYEQYF
TRBV30	TRBD1	many	TRBJ1-1	TGTGCCTGGGGACGAACAGGGGACTTGAACACTGAAGCTTTCTTT	CAWGRTGDLNTEAFF
TRBV24-1	-	-	TRBJ2-6	TGTGCCACCAGTGATTCCCACTACTCTGGGGCCAACGTCCTGACTTTC	CATSDSHYSGANVLTF
TRBV20-1	TRBD2	-	TRBJ2-1	TGCAGTGCTAGAGATCAGAGTTGGCGGGAGCGAGACAATGAGCAGTTCTTC	CSARDQSWRERDNEQFF
TRBV3-1	TRBD2	many	TRBJ2-5	TGTGCCAGCAGCTCCCGGACTAGCAGGGGCGAGACCCAGTACTTC	CASSSRTSRGETQYF
TRBV29-1	TRBD2	many	TRBJ2-7	TGCAGCGTTGGAGGGGTACCGGGACTAGCGGGAGTCGGCTACGAGCAGTACTTC	CSVGGVPGLAGVGYEQYF
TRBV7-6	TRBD2	many	TRBJ2-1	TGTGCCAGCAGCTTAGCCCTAGCGGGAGCCTACAATGAGCAGTTCTTC	CASSLALAGAYNEQFF
TRBV28	TRBD1	many	TRBJ1-1	TGTGCCAGCAGTCCCGCTAGGGGGCCGAACACTGAAGCTTTCTTT	CASSPARGPNTEAFF
TRBV6-2/TRBV6-3	TRBD1	-	TRBJ2-7	TGTGCCAGCAGTTACTGGGGGCCAGGGGGTAAGGACGAGCAGTACTTC	CASSYWGPGGKDEQYF
TRBV7-8	-	many	TRBJ2-3	TGTGCCAGCAGCGTAGCGGACCTCACAGATACGCAGTATTTT	CASSVADLTDTQYF
TRBV11-3	-	many	TRBJ2-1	TGTGCCAGCAGCTCTCTGGTAGGGGGAGGATTCTACAATGAGCAGTTCTTC	CASSSLVGGGFYNEQFF
TRBV5-1	-	few	TRBJ2-1	TGCGCCAGCAGCTTGGGCGTTAGCCGAGGAAATGAGCAGTTCTTC	CASSLGVSRGNEQFF
TRBV29-1	-	many	TRBJ2-7	TGCAGCGTTTCCTCACAGAGCTCCTACGAGCAGTACTTC	CSVSSQSSYEQYF